This entry lists 29 T cell receptor beta chains sequenced from one sample in a study of cytomegalovirus exposure and HLA in healthy donors (dated by TCRdb to 2016 to 2017). Library creation used the immunoSEQ multiplex PCR assay. The multiplex PCR relied on a mix of 60 forward primers for TCR Vbeta segments and 13 reverse primers for TCR Jbeta segments. Held by TCRdb, this immuneACCESS table contains in-frame sequences only and omits some clones. Under half of the omission traces to an unresolved V gene where checked; the cause of the rest is unknown. In all, the sample holds 120,000 to 150,000 clones, and 73% of those were seen once. Of the sample, about 1.2% falls within the top ten clones. Sequencing input: PBMCs. These receptors came from a woman aged 40 to 50 in good health and CMV-seronegative.

Only a few counts were recorded for this clone. The sample carries other DNA sequences with the same CDR3. This chain uses TRBV9 with TRBJ1-2; D is undetermined. CDR1 and CDR2 from the germline V gene are SGDLS and YYNGEE. Trimming removed 0 bases from V and 3 bases from J, with 6 bases in between. CDR3 size: 13 residues. The CDR3: CASSVGGDYGYTF. The CDR3 DNA follows: TGTGCCAGCAGCGTAGGCGGGGACTATGGCTACACCTTC.

The V call is TRBV18, the J call TRBJ2-3; 10 positions agree with TRBD2. Germline V gene data show CDR1 as KGHSH and CDR2 as LQKENI. V shed 4 bases and J 0 bases; nucleotides not matched to a gene: 4. The CDR3 runs 16 residues. The CDR3 DNA sequence: TGTGCCAGCTCACAGAGGACTAGCGGTAGCACAGATACGCAGTATTTT. Protein product: CASSQRTSGSTDTQYF.

The chain combines TRBV7-3 with TRBJ2-3; 10 nucleotides match TRBD2. CDR1 and CDR2 from the germline V gene are SGHTA and FQGTGA. The trim removed 4 bases at V and 9 bases at J, leaving 4 bases unmatched. The CDR3 extends over 13 amino acids. The CDR3 DNA reads TGTGCCAGCAGCTCCGATAGCGGGGGGACGCAGTATTTT. It translates to CASSSDSGGTQYF.

The chain combines TRBV10-2 with TRBJ2-7; 9 nucleotides match TRBD1. Germline V gene data show CDR1 as WSHSY and CDR2 as SAAADI. V gave up 8 bases and J gave up 4 bases; unmatched junction bases: 27. CDR3 size: 20 residues. The DNA of the CDR3 is TGCGCCAGCCATAACGAGGACCGGGACAGGGCCTACCCCTCCCCTTACGAGCAGTACTTC. This gives the protein CASHNEDRDRAYPSPYEQYF.

The rearrangement joins TRBV7-6 to TRBJ2-1; weak D call: TRBD2 (7 bases). The ends were cut back, 1 base at V and 5 bases at J, with 15 bases in the middle. Germline CDR1 is SGHVS and CDR2 is FNYEAQ. The CDR3 is 16 amino acids. The CDR3 nucleotides are TGTGCCAGCAGCTTAGGTAGGGGGGGCCGGCACAATGAGCAGTTCTTC. It yields the protein CASSLGRGGRHNEQFF.

This sequence joins TRBV18 and TRBJ2-1, with 8 bases fitting TRBD2. This CDR3 is 15 amino acids long. After removal of 6 bases from V and 7 bases from J, the junction contained 11 bases not matched to a gene. Germline values: CDR1 KGHSH, CDR2 LQKENI. CDR3 nucleotides: TGTGCCAGCTCCCTCAGCGGGGGAGAGTGGAATGAGCAGTTCTTC. It translates to CASSLSGGEWNEQFF.

The rearrangement uses TRBV7-9 and TRBJ1-2, with unresolved D. V lost 2 bases and J lost 3, with 13 bases in between. The length of the CDR3 is 15 residues. Germline-derived CDR1 and CDR2 are SEHNR and FQNEAQ (reference sequence). This CDR3 reads CASSLYPLEDYGYTF. CDR3 sequence (DNA): TGTGCCAGCAGCTTATACCCTCTCGAGGACTATGGCTACACCTTC.

This clone appeared a few times. In nucleotides, the CDR3 is TGCGCCAGCAGCCCTACTAGCGGGGGGGCTACAGATACGCAGTATTTT. It encodes CASSPTSGGATDTQYF. The chain uses TRBV4-1 and TRBJ2-3, with 13 bases that match TRBD2. CDR1 MGHRA and CDR2 YSYEKL come from the germline V gene. Trimming at V came to 4 bases and at J to 3 bases, leaving 4 bases not matched to a gene. The CDR3 spans 16 residues.

Only a few counts were recorded for this clone. V usage is TRBV5-6 and J usage is TRBJ2-7; 12 positions match TRBD1. CDR3 length equals 14 residues. The V segment lost 4 bases and the J segment 2 bases; nucleotides outside the gene matches: 1. The germline gives CDR1 SGHDT, CDR2 YYEEEE. In DNA form, the CDR3 reads TGTGCCAGCAGCGGGACAGGGGGCGCCTACGAGCAGTACGTC. This gives the protein CASSGTGGAYEQYV.

The rearrangement uses TRBV13 and TRBJ2-5; D gene unclear. The germline V gene encodes CDR1 PRHDT and CDR2 FYEKMQ (reference sequence). This CDR3 region has 14 residues. Trimming took 0 bases from V and 1 from J, leaving 6 bases between them. Written as DNA, the CDR3 is TGTGCCAGCAGCTTAGGTGCGCGCCAAGAGACCCAGTACTTC. It codes for CASSLGARQETQYF.

The rearrangement uses TRBV6-5 and TRBJ1-5, with a weak D call TRBD1 (5 bases). Trimming took off 5 bases at V and 5 bases at J, with 13 bases between the two ends. This CDR3 has 14 amino acids. CDR1 is MNHEY and CDR2 is SVGAGI in the germline V gene. The CDR3 protein is CASSIHGGDQPQHF. CDR3 bases: TGTGCCAGCAGTATTCATGGAGGGGATCAGCCCCAGCATTTT.

V and J are TRBV2 and TRBJ2-7; TRBD1 matches at 9 bases. Germline values: CDR1 SNHLY, CDR2 FYNNEI. J was trimmed by 4 bases and V by 5 bases; bases with no gene match: 9. The CDR3 is 15 residues long. CDR3 sequence (DNA): TGTGCCAGCAGTCCGGGACAGGGTGTATGGTACGAGCAGTACTTC. This gives the protein CASSPGQGVWYEQYF.

The chain is built from TRBV28 and TRBJ2-2, with 9 bases aligning to TRBD1. There are 15 residues in the CDR3. J gave up 1 base and V 8 bases, and 5 bases lay outside the gene matches. The V gene's germline CDR1 is MDHEN and CDR2 SYDVKM. The CDR3 region is CASLSGQGNTGELFF. The CDR3 bases are TGTGCCAGCTTGTCGGGACAGGGGAACACCGGGGAGCTGTTTTTT.

The chain is built from TRBV5-1 and TRBJ2-7, with TRBD2 identical over 12 bases. J lost 5 bases, V lost 0 bases, and 6 bases had no gene match. This CDR3 has 16 amino acids. Per the germline V gene, CDR1 is SGHRS and CDR2 is YFSETQ. CDR3 sequence (DNA): TGCGCCAGCAGCTTGGGCCTAGCGGGGGGGAACGACGAGCAGTACTTC. This codes for CASSLGLAGGNDEQYF.

The CDR3 bases are TGTGCCAGCAGCTTATGGGCAGGGAAATACAATGAGCAGTTCTTC. Its translation is CASSLWAGKYNEQFF. V is TRBV11-1 and J is TRBJ2-1, with D perhaps matching TRBD1 (5 bases). Trimming cost V 2 bases and J 4 bases, with 12 bases left between them. The CDR3 is made up of 15 amino acids. Looked up from germline, CDR1 is SGHAT and CDR2 is FQDESV (reference sequence).

This clone was detected a few times. This chain connects TRBV28 to TRBJ2-6, with 8 nucleotides matching TRBD1. The CDR3 consists of 17 residues. V shed 4 bases and J 0 bases; nucleotides not matched to a gene: 5. Germline V CDR1 and CDR2: MDHEN, SYDVKM. DNA for the CDR3: TGTGCCAGCAGTTCGACAGGGGCAGCCTCTGGGGCCAACGTCCTGACTTTC. Protein: CASSSTGAASGANVLTF.

The V call is TRBV7-2, the J call TRBJ1-1; 7 nucleotides match TRBD1. CDR3 size: 14 residues. CDR1 is SGHTA and CDR2 is FQGNSA in the germline V gene. Unmatched junction bases numbered 5, after V lost 5 bases and J lost 2 bases. The CDR3 loop reads CASSTRQGNTEAFF. The CDR3 DNA sequence: TGTGCCAGCAGCACCAGACAGGGAAACACTGAAGCTTTCTTT.

CDR3 bases: TGTGCCAGCAGTCCAGTTAAACCAGATACGCAGTATTTT. It yields the protein CASSPVKPDTQYF. The V gene is TRBV27, the J gene TRBJ2-3; D call uncertain. CDR1 and CDR2 (germline): MNHEY, SMNVEV (reference sequence). V lost 5 bases and J lost 4, with 10 bases in between. The CDR3 runs 13 residues.

V is TRBV5-6 and J is TRBJ2-1, with 10 bases fitting TRBD1. V lost 0 bases to trimming and J lost 3 bases; unmatched junction nucleotides: 6. Germline V CDR1 and CDR2: SGHDT, YYEEEE. This CDR3 contains 17 residues. This chain's CDR3 is CASSLGPGQGIYNEQFF. CDR3 DNA sequence: TGTGCCAGCAGCTTGGGCCCGGGACAGGGGATCTACAATGAGCAGTTCTTC. Full variable domain (outside the CDR3, taken from reference TRBV5-6 and TRBJ2-1): DAGVTQSPTHLIKTRGQQVTLRCSPKSGHDTVSWYQQALGQGPQFIFQYYEEEERQRGNFPDRFSGHQFPNYSSELNVNALLLGDSALYLCASSLGPGQGIYNEQFFGPGTRLTVL.

The chain uses TRBV28 and TRBJ2-7; D may be TRBD1 (6 bases). CDR1 is MDHEN, CDR2 SYDVKM, per germline. The CDR3 has 13 residues. V dropped 7 bases and J dropped 0 bases, with 10 bases sitting between them. The CDR3 region is CASTDRSSYEQYF. The CDR3 nucleotides are TGTGCCAGCACCGACAGGAGCTCCTACGAGCAGTACTTC.

The chain carries TRBV11-1 and TRBJ2-3; TRBD1 might be the D (6 bases). The germline V gene has CDR1 SGHAT and CDR2 FQDESV (reference sequence). Trimming shortened V by 8 bases and J by 1 base, and 19 bases separated the two germline ends. The CDR3 loop spans 16 amino acids. CDR3 in DNA: TGTGCCAGCTCAAACGTGGACAGCCTCCGCACAGATACGCAGTATTTT. As protein: CASSNVDSLRTDTQYF. The whole variable domain, filled in from reference TRBV11-1 and TRBJ2-3, reads EAEVAQSPRYKITEKSQAVAFWCDPISGHATLYWYRQILGQGPELLVQFQDESVVDDSQLPKDRFSAERLKGVDSTLKIQPAELGDSAMYLCASSNVDSLRTDTQYFGPGTRLTVL.

The V call is TRBV7-9, the J call TRBJ1-1, with D unresolved. V was shortened by 3 bases and J by 1 base, with 9 bases between the two germline ends. Germline V lookup: CDR1 SEHNR, CDR2 FQNEAQ (reference sequence). The CDR3 contains 14 residues. CDR3 loop: CASSFEVSNTEAFF. The DNA of the CDR3 is TGTGCCAGCAGCTTTGAGGTCTCGAACACTGAAGCTTTCTTT. The full variable domain, in which reference TRBV7-9 and TRBJ1-1 provide the parts outside the CDR3, is DTGVSQNPRHKITKRGQNVTFRCDPISEHNRLYWYRQTLGQGPEFLTYFQNEAQLEKSRLLSDRFSAERPKGSFSTLEIQRTEQGDSAMYLCASSFEVSNTEAFFGQGTRLTVV.

The sample holds one count of this clone. CDR3 sequence: CSVSSGSSYEQYF. Written as DNA, the CDR3 is TGCAGCGTTTCCAGCGGGTCCTCCTACGAGCAGTACTTC. V gene TRBV29-1 combines with J gene TRBJ2-7, with D perhaps TRBD2 (6 bases). Deletions cut 5 bases from V and 0 bases from J, with 11 bases between. The CDR3 covers 13 residues. Germline V lookup: CDR1 SQVTM, CDR2 ANQGSEA.

The chain recombines TRBV4-1 with TRBJ2-1; 8 bases line up with TRBD2. The CDR3 is 15 amino acids. The trim removed 1 base at V and 4 bases at J, leaving 3 bases unmatched. Per the germline V gene, CDR1 is MGHRA and CDR2 is YSYEKL. The DNA of the CDR3 is TGCGCCAGCAGCCAAGTGAGCGGGGGTTACAATGAGCAGTTCTTC. The encoded protein is CASSQVSGGYNEQFF.

V gene TRBV6-1 combines with J gene TRBJ1-5; D is possibly TRBD1 (6 bases). The length of the CDR3 is 16 residues. Looked up from germline, CDR1 is MNHNS and CDR2 is SASEGT. V gave up 1 base and J gave up 0 bases, with 10 bases separating them. The CDR3 spells CASSEGTDYSNQPQHF. The CDR3 DNA reads TGTGCCAGCAGTGAAGGGACAGACTATAGCAATCAGCCCCAGCATTTT.

The genes are TRBV6-1 and TRBJ1-2, with TRBD1 matching 11 bases. Trimming removed 4 bases from V and 8 bases from J; junction bases left unmatched: 3. In germline, CDR1 is MNHNS, CDR2 SASEGT. The CDR3 is 13 amino acids. The CDR3 protein is CASSGDRGLGYTF. CDR3 DNA sequence: TGTGCCAGCAGTGGGGACAGGGGGTTGGGCTACACCTTC.

The chain combines TRBV4-1 with TRBJ1-3; TRBD1 matches at 8 bases. J lost 0 bases, V lost 2 bases, and 3 bases had no gene match. This CDR3 spans 16 amino acids. From germline, CDR1 is MGHRA and CDR2 YSYEKL. The CDR3 region has the DNA TGCGCCAGCAGCCAACCAGGGACAGGCTCTGGAAACACCATATATTTT. Its protein product is CASSQPGTGSGNTIYF.

The chain links TRBV19 to TRBJ1-1; 7 bases fit TRBD1. This CDR3 spans 14 amino acids. V lost 7 bases and J lost 8; bases outside the gene matches: 13. Per the germline V gene, CDR1 is LNHDA and CDR2 is SQIVND (reference sequence). As DNA, the CDR3 is TGTGCCAGTACCCCAGGCGCAGGGGGGTGGGAAGCTTTCTTT. Translated, it gives CASTPGAGGWEAFF.

The rearrangement links TRBV28 to TRBJ2-3; 10 nucleotides align to TRBD1. Germline-derived CDR1 and CDR2 are MDHEN and SYDVKM. Losses at the gene ends were 3 bases for V and 4 bases for J; bases not matched to a gene: 7. The CDR3 contains 16 residues. The chain's CDR3 is CASSFTGTGDPDTQYF. The CDR3 DNA reads as TGTGCCAGCAGTTTTACCGGGACAGGGGATCCAGATACGCAGTATTTT. The full variable domain, completed using reference TRBV28 and TRBJ2-3, is DVKVTQSSRYLVKRTGEKVFLECVQDMDHENMFWYRQDPGLGLRLIYFSYDVKMKEKGDIPEGYSVSREKKERFSLILESASTNQTSMYLCASSFTGTGDPDTQYFGPGTRLTVL.